This is a list of T cell receptor beta chains from one sample in a study of PD-1 blockade in classical Hodgkin lymphoma. Profiling relied on immunoSEQ multiplex PCR, and the TCRdb table lists in-frame clones only, not all of them. The sample gives roughly 38,000 clones, 86% of which show up once; 5.5% is in the top ten. The sample in question was peripheral blood mononuclear cells (PBMCs), obtained before the second cycle of nivolumab. The origin of the receptors is a human donor with classical Hodgkin lymphoma. Each CDR3 is given with its conserved first and last residue. The D gene is left open where the match is weak. The size field is filled for only some rows; it gives once, few, many or a size class.

d_call j_call v_call clone_size cdr3_nt cdr3_aa
TRBD2 TRBJ2-2 TRBV27 NA TGTGCCAGCAGACCCTCCGGACTAGCGGGAGTTTCCGGGGAGCTGTTTTTT CASRPSGLAGVSGELFF
TRBD1 TRBJ1-2 TRBV4-1 NA TGCGCCAGCAGCCCGACAGGGTTAGATGGCTACACCTTC CASSPTGLDGYTF
TRBD1 TRBJ1-1 TRBV6-5 NA TGTGCCAGCAGTTACTCAGGGGGCAACACTGAAGCTTTCTTT CASSYSGGNTEAFF
NA TRBJ2-3 TRBV5-1 NA TGCGCCAGCAGCTTGGAGGGCAGAAACACAGATACGCAGTATTTT CASSLEGRNTDTQYF
TRBD2 TRBJ2-2 TRBV19 NA TGTGCCAGTTGCGGACTAGCGGGCGCCACCGGGGAGCTGTTTTTT CASCGLAGATGELFF
NA TRBJ2-6 TRBV28 NA TGTGCCAGCAGTCGCCCCTCTGGGGCCAACGTCCTGACTTTC CASSRPSGANVLTF
NA TRBJ1-6 TRBV5-1 NA TGCGCCAGCAGCTTGGATTGGAATTCACCCCTCCACTTT CASSLDWNSPLHF
NA TRBJ2-1 TRBV27 NA TGTGCCAGCAGTTTTCAACGGTCATACAATGAGCAGTTCTTC CASSFQRSYNEQFF
TRBD1 TRBJ2-5 TRBV11-2 NA TGTGCCAGCAGCAAACAGGGGGCGATTCCTCAAGAGACCCAGTACTTC CASSKQGAIPQETQYF
NA TRBJ2-1 TRBV2 NA TGTGCCAGCATAAGGGAGATTCTAGCCAATGAGCAGTTCTTC CASIREILANEQFF
TRBD1 TRBJ1-6 TRBV7-3 NA TGTGCCAGCAGCTTACAGGGGGCGAATTCACCCCTCCACTTT CASSLQGANSPLHF
NA TRBJ2-3 TRBV9 NA TGTGCCAGCACCCCCTCTAACGGAGCCTATGATACGCAGTATTTT CASTPSNGAYDTQYF
NA TRBJ2-7 TRBV6-4 NA TGTGCCAGCAGTGTAGCGGCCACAGGCCCCTACGAGCAGTACTTC CASSVAATGPYEQYF
TRBD1 TRBJ2-1 TRBV18 NA TGTGCCAGCTCTCCCGACAGGGGCCTCTACAATGAGCAGTTCTTC CASSPDRGLYNEQFF
NA TRBJ2-3 TRBV6-6 NA TGTGCCAGCAGTTACGGGGGACTCACAGATACGCAGTATTTT CASSYGGLTDTQYF
NA TRBJ1-4 TRBV5-5 NA TGTGCCAGCAGCCGGCCGTACGATAATGAAAAACTGTTTTTT CASSRPYDNEKLFF
NA TRBJ1-1 TRBV4-2 NA TGTGCCAGCAGCCAAGAGGGGTCAGGTCTGAACACTGAAGCTTTCTTT CASSQEGSGLNTEAFF
NA TRBJ1-6 TRBV28 NA TGTGCCAGCACGACGGACTCCTATAATTCACCCCTCCACTTT CASTTDSYNSPLHF
NA TRBJ1-2 TRBV9 NA TGTGCCAGCAGCGGCGCCCGCGGGAGGGGCTACACCTTC CASSGARGRGYTF
TRBD1 TRBJ2-2 TRBV19 once TGTGCCAGTACCGTTGGGACAGGGTTTTCCGTGAACACCGGGGAGCTGTTTTTT CASTVGTGFSVNTGELFF
TRBD2 TRBJ2-3 TRBV5-6 once TGTGCCAGCAGCTTGGGGGGACTAGCGGGCACAGATACGCAGTATTTT CASSLGGLAGTDTQYF
TRBD2 TRBJ2-3 TRBV7-9 NA TGTGCCAGCGCGGTTTTAGCGGGGGGGCGGGGCACAGATACGCAGTATTTT CASAVLAGGRGTDTQYF
NA TRBJ1-6 TRBV19 NA TGTGCCAGTAGTATCAGAGATTCACCCCTCCACTTT CASSIRDSPLHF
NA TRBJ1-1 TRBV9 once TGTGCCAGCAGCCCATACGGGGGCGGAGTGAACACTGAAGCTTTCTTT CASSPYGGGVNTEAFF
NA TRBJ1-2 TRBV7-2 NA TGTGCCAGCAGCTTAAATGTTGACTATGGCTACACCTTC CASSLNVDYGYTF
NA TRBJ1-5 TRBV21-1 NA TGTGCCAGCAGCAAGTCAGGACAAGATAGCAATCAGCCCCAGCATTTT CASSKSGQDSNQPQHF
TRBD1 TRBJ1-5 TRBV19 once TGTGCCAGTAGTATGTTCGGGACAGGGGTTCAGCCCCAGCATTTT CASSMFGTGVQPQHF